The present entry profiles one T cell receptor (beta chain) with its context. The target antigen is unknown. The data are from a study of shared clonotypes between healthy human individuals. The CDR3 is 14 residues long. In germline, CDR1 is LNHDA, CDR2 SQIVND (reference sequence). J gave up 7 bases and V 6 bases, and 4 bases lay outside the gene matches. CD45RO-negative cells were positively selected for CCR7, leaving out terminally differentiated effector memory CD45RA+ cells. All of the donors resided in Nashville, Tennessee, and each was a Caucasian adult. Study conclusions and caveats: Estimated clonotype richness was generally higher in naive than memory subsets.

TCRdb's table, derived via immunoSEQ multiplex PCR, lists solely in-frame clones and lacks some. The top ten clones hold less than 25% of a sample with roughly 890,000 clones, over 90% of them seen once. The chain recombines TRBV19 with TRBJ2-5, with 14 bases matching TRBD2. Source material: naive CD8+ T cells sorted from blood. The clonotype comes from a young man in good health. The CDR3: CASSPGTSGRTQYF. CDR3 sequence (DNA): TGTGCCAGTAGCCCCGGGACTAGCGGGAGGACCCAGTACTTC.